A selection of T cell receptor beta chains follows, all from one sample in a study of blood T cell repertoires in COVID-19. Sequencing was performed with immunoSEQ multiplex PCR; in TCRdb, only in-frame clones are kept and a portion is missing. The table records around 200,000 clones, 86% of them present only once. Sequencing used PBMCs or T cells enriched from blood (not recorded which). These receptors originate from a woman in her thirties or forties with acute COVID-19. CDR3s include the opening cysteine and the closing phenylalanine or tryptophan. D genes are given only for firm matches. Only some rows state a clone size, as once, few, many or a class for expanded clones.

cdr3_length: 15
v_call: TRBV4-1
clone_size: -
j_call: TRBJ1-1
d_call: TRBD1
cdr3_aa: CASSREQGAVAEAFF
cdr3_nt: TGCGCCAGCAGCCGGGAACAGGGGGCAGTGGCTGAAGCTTTCTTT

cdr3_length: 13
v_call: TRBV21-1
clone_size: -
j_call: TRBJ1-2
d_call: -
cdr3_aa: CASSKGQIYGYTF
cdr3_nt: TGTGCCAGCAGCAAAGGGCAGATCTATGGCTACACCTTC

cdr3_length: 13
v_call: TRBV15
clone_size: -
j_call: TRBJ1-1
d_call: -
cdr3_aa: CATSRDSSGIAFF
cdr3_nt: TGTGCCACCAGCAGAGATAGTTCAGGGATAGCTTTCTTT

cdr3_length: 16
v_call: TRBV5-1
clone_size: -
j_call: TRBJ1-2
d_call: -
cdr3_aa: CASSFGGVVRNYGYTF
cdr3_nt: TGCGCCAGCAGCTTTGGCGGGGTAGTTAGGAACTATGGCTACACCTTC

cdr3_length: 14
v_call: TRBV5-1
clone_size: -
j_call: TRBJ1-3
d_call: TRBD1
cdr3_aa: CASSLEGARNTIYF
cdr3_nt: TGCGCCAGCAGCTTGGAGGGGGCGCGAAACACCATATATTTT

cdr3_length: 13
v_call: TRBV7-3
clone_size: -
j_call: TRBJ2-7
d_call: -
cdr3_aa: CASSLGEGDKQYF
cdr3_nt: TGTGCCAGCAGCTTGGGAGAAGGGGACAAGCAGTACTTC

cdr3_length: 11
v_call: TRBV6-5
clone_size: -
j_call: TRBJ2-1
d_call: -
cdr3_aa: CASSYSSRQFF
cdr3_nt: TGTGCCAGCAGTTACTCCTCCCGTCAGTTCTTC

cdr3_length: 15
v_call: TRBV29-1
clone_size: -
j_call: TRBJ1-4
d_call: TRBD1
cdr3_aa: CSVEDAGTDNEKLFF
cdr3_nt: TGCAGCGTTGAAGACGCCGGGACAGATAATGAAAAACTGTTTTTT

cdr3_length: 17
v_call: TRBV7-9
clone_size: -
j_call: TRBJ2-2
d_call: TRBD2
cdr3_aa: CASSFSAAGVTDGELFF
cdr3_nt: TGTGCCAGCAGCTTTAGTGCAGCGGGGGTTACCGACGGGGAGCTGTTTTTT

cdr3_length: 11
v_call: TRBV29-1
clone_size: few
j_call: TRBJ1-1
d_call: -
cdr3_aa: CSVDRGREAFF
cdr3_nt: TGCAGCGTTGACCGGGGTCGTGAAGCTTTCTTT

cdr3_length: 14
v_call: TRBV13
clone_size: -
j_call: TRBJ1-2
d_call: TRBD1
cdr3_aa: CASSYNRGMRGYTF
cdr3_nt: TGTGCCAGCAGCTACAACAGGGGAATGCGTGGCTACACCTTC

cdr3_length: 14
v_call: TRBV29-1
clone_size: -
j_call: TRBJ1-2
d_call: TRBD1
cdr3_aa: CSVDLGQGIRGYTF
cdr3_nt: TGCAGCGTTGATCTGGGACAGGGGATTCGGGGCTACACCTTC

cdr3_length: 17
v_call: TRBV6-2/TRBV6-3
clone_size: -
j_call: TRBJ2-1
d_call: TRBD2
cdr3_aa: CASSPFWSGGITMRQFF
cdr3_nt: TGTGCCAGCAGCCCTTTTTGGAGCGGGGGGATAACAATGAGGCAGTTCTTC

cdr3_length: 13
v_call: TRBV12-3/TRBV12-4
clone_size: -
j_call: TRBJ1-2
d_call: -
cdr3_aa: CASSLGGRYGYTF
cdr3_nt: TGTGCCAGCAGTTTAGGGGGGCGATACGGCTACACCTTC

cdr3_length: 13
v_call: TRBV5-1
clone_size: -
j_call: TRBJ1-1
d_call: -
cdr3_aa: CASSIDTNTEAFF
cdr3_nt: TGCGCCAGCAGCATTGACACGAACACTGAAGCTTTCTTT

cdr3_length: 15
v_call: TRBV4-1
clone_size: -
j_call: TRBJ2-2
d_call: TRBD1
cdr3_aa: CASSQVQGATGELFF
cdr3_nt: TGCGCCAGCAGCCAAGTCCAGGGGGCGACCGGGGAGCTGTTTTTT

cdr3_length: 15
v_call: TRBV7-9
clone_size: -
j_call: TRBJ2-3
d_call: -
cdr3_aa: CASSSQSGVTDTQYF
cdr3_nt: TGTGCCAGCAGCTCCCAGTCGGGGGTCACAGATACGCAGTATTTT

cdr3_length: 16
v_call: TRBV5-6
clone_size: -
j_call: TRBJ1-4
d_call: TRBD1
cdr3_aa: CASSILGTATNEKLFF
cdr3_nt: TGTGCCAGCAGCATCTTGGGGACAGCAACTAATGAAAAACTGTTTTTT

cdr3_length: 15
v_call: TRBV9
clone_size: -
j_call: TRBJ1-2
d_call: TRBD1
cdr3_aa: CASSPWDSVGPGYTF
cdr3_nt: TGTGCCAGCAGCCCCTGGGACAGCGTTGGCCCTGGCTACACCTTC

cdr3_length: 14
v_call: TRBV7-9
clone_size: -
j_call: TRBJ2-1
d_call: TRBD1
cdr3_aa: CASSSTTGGNEQFF
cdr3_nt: TGTGCCAGCAGCTCCACGACAGGGGGGAATGAGCAGTTCTTC

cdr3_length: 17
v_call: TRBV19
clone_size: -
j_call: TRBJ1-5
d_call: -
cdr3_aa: CASSIDRYRGTDQPQHF
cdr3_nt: TGTGCCAGTAGTATAGATCGGTATCGGGGGACCGATCAGCCCCAGCATTTT

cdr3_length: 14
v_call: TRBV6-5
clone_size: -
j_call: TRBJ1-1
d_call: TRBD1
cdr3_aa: CASSPGGVNTEAFF
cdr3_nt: TGTGCCAGCAGTCCAGGGGGAGTAAACACTGAAGCTTTCTTT

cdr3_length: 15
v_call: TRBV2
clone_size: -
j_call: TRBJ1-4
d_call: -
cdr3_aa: CASKKDRGTNEKLFF
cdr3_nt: TGTGCCAGCAAAAAGGACCGGGGAACTAATGAAAAACTGTTTTTT

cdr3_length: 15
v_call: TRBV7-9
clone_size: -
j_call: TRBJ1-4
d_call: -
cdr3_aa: CASSQYRDYNEKLFF
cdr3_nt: TGTGCCAGCAGCCAGTACAGAGATTATAATGAAAAACTGTTTTTT

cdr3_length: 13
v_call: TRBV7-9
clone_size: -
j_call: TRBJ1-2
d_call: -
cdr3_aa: CASSHRDKYGYTF
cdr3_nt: TGTGCCAGCAGCCACCGGGACAAGTATGGCTACACCTTC

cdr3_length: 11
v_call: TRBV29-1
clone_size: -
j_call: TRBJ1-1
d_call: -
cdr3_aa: CSARISTEAFF
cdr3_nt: TGCAGCGCTCGTATCAGCACTGAAGCTTTCTTT

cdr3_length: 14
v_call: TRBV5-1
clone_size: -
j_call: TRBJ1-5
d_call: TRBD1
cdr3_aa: CASSSTGQGQPQHF
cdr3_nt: TGCGCCAGCAGCTCGACAGGGCAGGGTCAGCCCCAGCATTTT

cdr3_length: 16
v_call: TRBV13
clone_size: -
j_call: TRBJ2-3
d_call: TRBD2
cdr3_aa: CASSSTGGGAMNTQYF
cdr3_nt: TGTGCCAGCAGCTCGACTGGCGGGGGGGCCATGAATACGCAGTATTTT

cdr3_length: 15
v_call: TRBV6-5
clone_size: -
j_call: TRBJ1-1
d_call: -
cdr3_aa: CASSYSSTAGTEAFF
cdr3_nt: TGTGCCAGCAGTTACTCTTCCACAGCGGGCACTGAAGCTTTCTTT

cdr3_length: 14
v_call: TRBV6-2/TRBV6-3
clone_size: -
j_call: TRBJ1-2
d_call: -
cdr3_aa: CASSSGPANYGYTF
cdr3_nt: TGTGCCAGCAGTAGCGGGCCCGCTAACTATGGCTACACCTTC

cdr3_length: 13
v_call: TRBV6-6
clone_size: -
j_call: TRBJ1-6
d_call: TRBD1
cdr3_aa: CASQGTEYSPLHF
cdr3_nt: TGTGCCAGCCAGGGGACAGAGTATTCACCCCTCCACTTT

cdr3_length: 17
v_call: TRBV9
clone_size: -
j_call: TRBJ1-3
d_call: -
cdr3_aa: CASSVGSPQFSGNTIYF
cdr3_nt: TGTGCCAGCAGCGTAGGTTCCCCGCAGTTCTCTGGAAACACCATATATTTT

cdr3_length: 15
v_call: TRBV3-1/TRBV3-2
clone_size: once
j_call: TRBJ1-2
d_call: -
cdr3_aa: CASSQRAGNYYGYTF
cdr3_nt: TGTGCCAGCAGCCAACGAGCAGGGAACTACTATGGCTACACCTTC

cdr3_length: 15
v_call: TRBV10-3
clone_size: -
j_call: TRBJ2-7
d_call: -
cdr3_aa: CAISESVGTAYEQYF
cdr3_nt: TGTGCCATCAGTGAGTCAGTGGGGACTGCCTACGAGCAGTACTTC

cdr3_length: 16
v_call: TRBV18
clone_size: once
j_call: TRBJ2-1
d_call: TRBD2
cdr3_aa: CASSELAGGPENEQFF
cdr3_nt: TGTGCCAGCTCAGAACTAGCGGGGGGGCCAGAAAATGAGCAGTTCTTC

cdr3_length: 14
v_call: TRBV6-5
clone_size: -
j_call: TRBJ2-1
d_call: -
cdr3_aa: CASSQPDSVNEQFF
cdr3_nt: TGTGCCAGCAGCCAACCTGACTCTGTCAATGAGCAGTTCTTC

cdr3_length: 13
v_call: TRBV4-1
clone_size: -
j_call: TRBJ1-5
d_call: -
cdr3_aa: CARGPRQNQPQHF
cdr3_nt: TGCGCCAGGGGGCCCCGACAAAATCAGCCCCAGCATTTT

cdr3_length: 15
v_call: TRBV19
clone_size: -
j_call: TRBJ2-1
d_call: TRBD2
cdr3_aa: CASSLVLAVGNEQFF
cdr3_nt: TGTGCCAGTAGTTTGGTACTAGCGGTGGGGAATGAGCAGTTCTTC

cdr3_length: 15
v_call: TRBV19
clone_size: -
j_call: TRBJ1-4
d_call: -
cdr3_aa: CASRPRMDFNEKLFF
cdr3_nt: TGTGCCAGTAGGCCACGGATGGACTTTAATGAAAAACTGTTTTTT

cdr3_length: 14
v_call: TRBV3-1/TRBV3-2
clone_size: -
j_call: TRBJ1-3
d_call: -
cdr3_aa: CASSQVVSGNTIYF
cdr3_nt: TGTGCCAGCAGCCAAGTCGTTTCTGGAAACACCATATATTTT

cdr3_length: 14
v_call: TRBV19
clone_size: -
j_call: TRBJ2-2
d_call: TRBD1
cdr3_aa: CASRLGQGTGELFF
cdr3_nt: TGTGCCAGTAGGTTGGGACAGGGGACCGGGGAGCTGTTTTTT

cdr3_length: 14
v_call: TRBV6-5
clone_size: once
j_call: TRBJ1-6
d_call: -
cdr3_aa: CASSYWQKNSPLHF
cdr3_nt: TGTGCCAGCAGTTACTGGCAGAAAAATTCACCCCTCCACTTT

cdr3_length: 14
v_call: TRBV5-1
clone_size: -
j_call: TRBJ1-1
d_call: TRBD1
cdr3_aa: CASSQGVPNTEAFF
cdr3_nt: TGCGCCAGCAGCCAGGGGGTACCGAACACTGAAGCTTTCTTT

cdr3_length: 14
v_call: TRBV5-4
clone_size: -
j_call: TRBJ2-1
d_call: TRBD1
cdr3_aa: CASSYSLRGQEQFF
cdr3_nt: TGTGCCAGCAGCTACTCCCTCAGGGGGCAAGAGCAGTTCTTC

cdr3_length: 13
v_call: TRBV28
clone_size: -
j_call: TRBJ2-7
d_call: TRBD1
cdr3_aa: CASLGTGPYEQYF
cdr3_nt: TGTGCCAGCCTCGGGACAGGTCCATACGAGCAGTACTTC

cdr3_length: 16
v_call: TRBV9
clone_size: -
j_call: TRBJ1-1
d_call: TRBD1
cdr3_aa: CASSVGDRGLNTEAFF
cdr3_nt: TGTGCCAGCAGCGTAGGTGACAGGGGGCTGAACACTGAAGCTTTCTTT

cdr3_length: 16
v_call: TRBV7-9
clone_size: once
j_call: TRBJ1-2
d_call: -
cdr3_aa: CASSLVSAGQVYGYTF
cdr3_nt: TGTGCCAGCAGCTTAGTTTCCGCGGGGCAAGTGTATGGCTACACCTTC

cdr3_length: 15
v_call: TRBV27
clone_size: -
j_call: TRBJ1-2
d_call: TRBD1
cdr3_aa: CASSSRDRGQDGYTF
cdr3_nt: TGTGCCAGCAGTTCCCGGGACAGGGGACAAGATGGCTACACCTTC

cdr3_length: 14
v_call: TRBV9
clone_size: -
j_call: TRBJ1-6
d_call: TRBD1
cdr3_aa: CASSVEGQASPLHF
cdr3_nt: TGTGCCAGCAGCGTAGAGGGACAGGCGTCCCCCCTCCACTTT

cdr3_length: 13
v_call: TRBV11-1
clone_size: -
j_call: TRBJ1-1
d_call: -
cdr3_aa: CASTRNPNTEAFF
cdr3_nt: TGTGCCAGTACCAGGAACCCGAACACTGAAGCTTTCTTT

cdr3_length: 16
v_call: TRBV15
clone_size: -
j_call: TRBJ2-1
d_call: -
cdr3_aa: CATSRKRTASYNEQFF
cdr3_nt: TGTGCCACCAGCCGCAAAAGGACAGCCTCCTACAATGAGCAGTTCTTC

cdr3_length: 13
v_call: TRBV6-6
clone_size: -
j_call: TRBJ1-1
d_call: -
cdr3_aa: CASSTGNGAEAFF
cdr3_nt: TGTGCCAGCAGCACAGGGAATGGCGCTGAAGCTTTCTTT